This T cell receptor beta chain was documented in a study of chemoradiotherapy in HPV16-positive cancers. Looking at the study overall: Candidate HPV-specific clones and shared TCR motifs came from two HPV16-positive patients.

Note on this clone: Its target is unknown.

Clones were read by immunoSEQ multiplex PCR, and TCRdb kept only the in-frame ones, dropping some. The table has about 1,000 clones, roughly 90% seen once. Study results and limitations: Functional assays defining HPV-specific T cells used only a couple of HPV16-positive patients. For HPV16-positive patients, expanding HPV-responsive T cells associated with longer recurrence-free survival.

The length of the CDR3 is 15 residues. V was pared by 5 bases and J by 7 bases, with 9 bases of the junction left unmatched. Germline V lookup: CDR1 SGHNT, CDR2 YENEEA. The sample consisted of tumor tissue, taken from a patient who underwent chemoradiotherapy. V gene TRBV11-3 combines with J gene TRBJ2-3, with 10 positions matching TRBD2. The clonotype originates from a human donor with HPV-associated anogenital cancer. CDR3 bases: TGTGCCAGCAGCCCTGGGACTAGCGTTGGGAATACGCAGTATTTT. Protein sequence: CASSPGTSVGNTQYF.